Sequencing of this T cell receptor beta chain was carried out in a study of T-cell memory formation after mild COVID-19. V was shortened by 5 bases and J by 10 bases, with 15 bases between the two germline ends. CDR3 length: 13 amino acids. Germline-derived CDR1 and CDR2 are MNHEY and SVGAGI. TCRdb re-called the 5' RACE reads with MiXCR, one entry per CDR3 protein. Among about 400,000 distinct CDR3 sequences listed, under 25% were seen once. This chain links TRBV6-5 with TRBJ2-1; perhaps TRBD2 as D (5 bases). Input material: PBMCs or a T cell subset sorted from them (not recorded which). The sequence came from an adult woman who had mild COVID-19 (a few samples of this study predate the infection). Cell type and time point are not known. This CDR3 reads CASSQPSTMEQFF. Here the CDR3 DNA reads TGTGCCAGCAGTCAACCCTCGACTATGGAGCAGTTCTTC.